These 26 T cell receptor beta chains were sequenced from one sample in a study of blood T cell repertoires in COVID-19. TCRdb's table, derived via immunoSEQ multiplex PCR, lists solely in-frame clones and lacks some. This sample has around 130,000 clones; 70% to 90% occur once, and the top ten carry approximately 10%. Input material: peripheral blood. The source of these receptors is a woman of 80 years or more with acute or convalescent COVID-19.

This chain connects TRBV5-1 to TRBJ2-5; D remains unclear. The CDR3 covers 14 residues. Germline CDR1 SGHRS, CDR2 YFSETQ. V lost 4 bases and J lost 4, with 14 bases in between. CDR3 protein: CASSPVRVLETQYF. CDR3 in DNA: TGCGCCAGCAGCCCGGTCCGGGTATTAGAGACCCAGTACTTC. The full variable domain, its missing parts supplied by reference TRBV5-1 and TRBJ2-5, is KAGVTQTPRYLIKTRGQQVTLSCSPISGHRSVSWYQQTPGQGLQFLFEYFSETQRNKGNFPGRFSGRQFSNSRSEMNVSTLELGDSALYLCASSPVRVLETQYFGPGTRLLVL.

The chain employs TRBV4-3 and TRBJ1-5; 9 nucleotides align to TRBD1. V lost 0 bases and J lost 5; bases outside the gene matches: 11. Germline V gene sequence: CDR1 LGHNA, CDR2 YSLEER. This CDR3 has 18 residues. The CDR3 DNA sequence: TGCGCCAGCAGCCAAGATTGGAAGGGACAGGGTGGGTATCAGCCCCAGCATTTT. Protein product: CASSQDWKGQGGYQPQHF.

This chain connects TRBV4-1 to TRBJ2-7; 7 positions agree with TRBD1. The V and J ends lost 0 bases and 8 bases, in that order; junction bases with no gene match: 10. The CDR3 extends over 15 amino acids. Germline CDR1 reads MGHRA; CDR2 reads YSYEKL. The CDR3 sequence: CASSQDWTRDSQQYF. In DNA, the CDR3 is TGCGCCAGCAGCCAAGATTGGACAAGGGACAGTCAGCAGTACTTC.

The chain recombines TRBV18 with TRBJ1-2, with 8 bases aligning to TRBD1. This CDR3 has 14 amino acids. J was trimmed by 5 bases and V by 2 bases; bases with no gene match: 4. CDR1 is KGHSH and CDR2 is LQKENI in the germline V gene. CDR3 in DNA: TGTGCCAGCTCACCAGAGCAGGGGGCTTATGGCTACACCTTC. Encoded protein: CASSPEQGAYGYTF.

This clone came up once. The rearrangement joins TRBV5-6 to TRBJ2-3; weak D call: TRBD2 (5 bases). V lost 4 bases to trimming and J lost 0 bases, with 15 bases between them. CDR3 length: 16 residues. Germline-derived CDR1 and CDR2 are SGHDT and YYEEEE. CDR3: CASSPQPGVSTDTQYF. CDR3 in DNA: TGTGCCAGCAGCCCACAGCCCGGGGTTAGCACAGATACGCAGTATTTT.

The chain carries TRBV15 and TRBJ2-5; the D gene is possibly TRBD2 (5 bases). The V end lost 1 base, the J end lost 2 bases, and 14 bases lay between the germline ends. The germline CDR1 and CDR2 sequences are LNHNV and YYDKDF (reference sequence). The CDR3 loop spans 16 amino acids. The CDR3 loop is CATSRGEGGVQETQYF. The DNA of the CDR3 is TGTGCCACCAGCAGAGGCGAGGGTGGGGTTCAAGAGACCCAGTACTTC.

The rearrangement uses TRBV5-8 and TRBJ1-1; 7 nucleotides match TRBD1. CDR1 and CDR2 (germline): SGHTS, YDEGEE. This CDR3 is built from 14 residues. The V and J ends lost 2 bases and 3 bases, in that order; junction bases with no gene match: 4. The CDR3 sequence: CASSFRGADTEAFF. The CDR3 nucleotides read TGTGCCAGCAGCTTCAGGGGGGCGGACACTGAAGCTTTCTTT.

The rearrangement links TRBV19 to TRBJ1-2; no reliable D call. The CDR3 spans 13 residues. Germline assignment: CDR1 LNHDA and CDR2 SQIVND (reference sequence). V lost 5 bases, J lost 8 bases, and 15 bases lay in between. DNA of the CDR3: TGTGCCAGTAGTCTGGAACCACAGACAGGCTACACCTTC. Translation gives CASSLEPQTGYTF.

The chain carries TRBV7-9 and TRBJ2-5; perhaps TRBD2 as D (6 bases). CDR3 length: 18 amino acids. V lost 5 bases to trimming and J lost 5 bases, with 27 bases between them. In germline, CDR1 is SEHNR, CDR2 FQNEAQ (reference sequence). The CDR3 spells CASSRRPGRTINVETQYF. The CDR3 region has the DNA TGTGCCAGCAGCCGACGACCAGGTCGGACTATAAATGTGGAGACCCAGTACTTC.

The chain links TRBV5-1 to TRBJ1-1, with 10 positions matching TRBD1. The junction had 11 bases not matched to a gene; V was cut back by 1 base and J by 11 bases. Germline CDR1 and CDR2: SGHRS and YFSETQ. The CDR3 is 15 residues long. CDR3 region: CASSLLGTGDLGAFF. The CDR3 nucleotides are TGCGCCAGCAGCTTGCTCGGGACAGGGGACCTTGGGGCTTTCTTT.

This chain uses TRBV18 with TRBJ2-2, with TRBD1 matching 7 bases. CDR1 is KGHSH and CDR2 is LQKENI in the germline V gene. The CDR3 has 16 amino acids. Trimming removed 3 bases from V and 4 bases from J; junction bases left unmatched: 8. The CDR3 sequence is CASSPPSAGGTGELFF. In nucleotides, the CDR3 is TGTGCCAGCTCACCTCCTTCGGCAGGGGGCACCGGGGAGCTGTTTTTT.

The chain carries TRBV7-6 and TRBJ2-7; 13 nucleotides align to TRBD2. The CDR3 consists of 17 residues. Trimming took 5 bases from V and 2 from J; bases not matched to a gene: 9. From germline, CDR1 is SGHVS and CDR2 FNYEAQ. As DNA, the CDR3 is TGTGCCAGCAGCCCAGGACTAGCGGGGGCCCCGCCCTACGAGCAGTACTTC. This sequence encodes CASSPGLAGAPPYEQYF.

V gene TRBV6-5 combines with J gene TRBJ1-2, with 8 positions matching TRBD1. The CDR3 sequence is 12 residues long. The J segment lost 10 bases and the V segment lost 8 bases, leaving 9 bases of the junction unmatched. Germline lookup yields CDR1 MNHEY and CDR2 SVGAGI. This CDR3 is CASLTGGRFYTF. Written as DNA, the CDR3 is TGTGCCAGCCTAACAGGGGGACGATTCTACACCTTC.

The J gene is TRBJ1-2, the V gene TRBV6-5; possibly TRBD1 for D (5 bases). V was pared by 2 bases and J by 7 bases, with 20 bases between. CDR1 is MNHEY, CDR2 SVGAGI, per germline. This CDR3 comprises 16 residues. In DNA, the CDR3 is TGTGCCAGCAGTTACCCCCTCGGGCAGGGTGTGAGTGGCTACACCTTC. Residues: CASSYPLGQGVSGYTF.

The J gene is TRBJ1-1, the V gene TRBV10-3; D is ambiguous. CDR1 is ENHRY, CDR2 SYGVKD, per germline. V dropped 4 bases and J dropped 1 base, with 7 bases sitting between them. The CDR3 is 13 residues long. In nucleotides, the CDR3 is TGTGCCATCAGTGCCGGGGAGAACACTGAAGCTTTCTTT. Encoded protein: CAISAGENTEAFF.

This chain uses TRBV7-8 with TRBJ2-1, with 10 bases matching TRBD2. CDR1 SGHVS and CDR2 FQNEAQ come from the germline V gene. V lost 3 bases and J lost 10; bases outside the gene matches: 6. The CDR3 contains 14 residues. The CDR3 region is CASSFSETSGEQFF. CDR3 coding DNA: TGTGCCAGCAGCTTTTCCGAGACTAGCGGGGAGCAGTTCTTC.

The chain employs TRBV7-6 and TRBJ2-5, with D maybe TRBD1 (7 bases). With 1 base removed from V and 5 bases from J, the gap between germline ends came to 11 bases. The germline gives CDR1 SGHVS, CDR2 FNYEAQ. There are 14 residues in the CDR3. This chain's CDR3 is CASSLEAGGETQYF. As DNA, the CDR3 is TGTGCCAGCAGCTTAGAGGCAGGGGGGGAGACCCAGTACTTC.

The chain has TRBV7-2 and TRBJ1-6; 8 bases fit TRBD1. This CDR3 is built from 15 residues. Germline V gives CDR1 SGHTA, CDR2 FQGNSA. Losses at the gene ends were 5 bases for V and 8 bases for J; bases not matched to a gene: 8. The CDR3 DNA reads as TGTGCCAGCAGCAGGGACAGGTTTTCCTATTCACCCCTCCACTTT. Encoded protein: CASSRDRFSYSPLHF.

This chain links TRBV7-8 with TRBJ1-1; 7 nucleotides align to TRBD1. CDR3 size: 16 residues. The germline gives CDR1 SGHVS, CDR2 FQNEAQ. Trimming removed 0 bases from V and 1 base from J; junction bases left unmatched: 5. The CDR3 DNA reads TGTGCCAGCAGCTTAGCCAGGGACAGCAGGAACACTGAAGCTTTCTTT. Amino acids: CASSLARDSRNTEAFF.

This chain connects TRBV3-1 (or the pseudogene TRBV3-2) to TRBJ2-2; a possible D gene is TRBD2 (6 bases). Germline V gene data show CDR1 as LGHDT and CDR2 as YNNKEL (reference sequence). Trimming cost V 1 base and J 6 bases, with 6 bases left between them. This CDR3 contains 13 residues. In DNA form, the CDR3 reads TGTGCCAGCAGCCAAGGGGGGGCCGGGGAGCTGTTTTTT. Translating it yields CASSQGGAGELFF.

The chain uses TRBV21-1 and TRBJ2-3; the D call of TRBD1 is as the table states it, not checked on the DNA. TRBV21-1 is designated a pseudogene. The CDR3 extends over 16 amino acids. CDR3 nucleotide sequence: TGTGCCAGCAGCGGCCGACAGGGCCTATGCACAGATACGCAGTATTTT. It is translated as CASSGRQGLCTDTQYF.

The V and J genes are TRBV2 and TRBJ1-1, with a weak D call TRBD1 (5 bases). The CDR3 is 14 residues long. Germline CDR1 is SNHLY and CDR2 is FYNNEI. The V and J ends lost 8 bases and 4 bases respectively, with 17 bases between them. The CDR3 spells CASLPGARGTEAFF. CDR3 coding DNA: TGTGCCAGCTTACCGGGAGCTAGGGGCACTGAAGCTTTCTTT.

The V call is TRBV5-1, the J call TRBJ1-2; 9 bases are shared with TRBD1. Trimming cost V 0 bases and J 6 bases; bases outside gene matches: 3. Germline V gene lookup returns CDR1 SGHRS and CDR2 YFSETQ. The length of the CDR3 is 14 residues. This chain's CDR3 is CASSLGQGGDGYTF. DNA of the CDR3: TGCGCCAGCAGCTTGGGACAGGGGGGAGATGGCTACACCTTC.

This clone was picked up one time. V usage is TRBV3-1 (or the pseudogene TRBV3-2) and J usage is TRBJ2-7; D is possibly TRBD2 (6 bases). Germline V gene sequence: CDR1 LGHDT, CDR2 YNNKEL (reference sequence). The CDR3 runs 16 residues. V was cut by 4 bases and J by 7 bases, with 23 bases left in between. CDR3 in DNA: TGTGCCAGCAGCCGGGGTCTGGTGGGGGGACGATTGGAGCAGTACTTC. It encodes CASSRGLVGGRLEQYF.

J is TRBJ2-3 and V is TRBV10-3; D perhaps matches TRBD1 (6 bases). V was pared by 2 bases and J by 0 bases, with 6 bases between. The CDR3 is made up of 14 amino acids. CDR1 is ENHRY, CDR2 SYGVKD, per germline. CDR3 sequence reads: CAISEGQSTDTQYF. The CDR3, as DNA: TGTGCCATCAGTGAGGGACAGAGCACAGATACGCAGTATTTT.

This clone has a single count. The chain is built from TRBV7-9 and TRBJ1-3; possibly TRBD1 for D (6 bases). Germline V gives CDR1 SEHNR, CDR2 FQNEAQ (reference sequence). The CDR3 is made up of 14 amino acids. Trimming shortened V by 5 bases and J by 2 bases, and 10 bases separated the two germline ends. The CDR3 region has the DNA TGTGCCAGCAGCCCGGACAGCGCTGGAAACACCATATATTTT. Its translation: CASSPDSAGNTIYF.